This record covers a single T cell receptor (beta chain). The antigen it recognizes is unknown. The cohort was made up of approximately 670 healthy bone marrow donors. At the time of sampling, every cohort member was nominally healthy, though immune exposures that went unrecorded were likely present. The donor was CMV seropositive and belonged to the group of more than 250 seropositive cohort members. Every donor gave a peripheral blood sample, and the peripheral blood mononuclear cells from that sample were used for TCR beta sequencing. The Qiagen DNeasy Blood Extraction Kit was used to extract genomic DNA from the blood cell samples. Taken from cysteine to phenylalanine, the CDR3 has 14 residues. The kept DNA is CDR3 alone, 42 bases in frame from the first base. The germline V gene supplies CDR1 KGHSH and CDR2 LQKENI. Trimming removed 0 bases from V and 4 bases from J, leaving 10 bases between the germline ends.

Library preparation was by the immunoSEQ multiplex PCR assay. The multiplex PCR relied on a mix of 60 forward primers for TCR Vbeta segments and 13 reverse primers for TCR Jbeta segments. The CDR3 region of rearranged TCR beta genes was amplified from genomic DNA with a multiplex PCR assay. The amplified TCR beta libraries were sequenced on the Illumina HiSeq System as 87-base-pair reads. The source study handled its data this way. A later analysis counted tens of millions of unique TCR beta chains across the 690 or so repertoires, and some 11 million of these chains were shared by at least two donors. To remove PCR and sequencing errors, raw reads were error-corrected and collapsed into unique sequences using a nearest-neighbor algorithm that merged closely related sequences. Alignment of CDR3 sequences to IMGT reference sequences was used to assign V, D and J gene segments. Each retained sequence needed at least a six-nucleotide match to both a V gene segment and a J gene segment. Rearrangements were classified as productive when the CDR3 lacked stop codons and remained in frame with V and J, and all other rearrangements were classified as non-productive. CDR3 was defined according to IMGT convention as the region running from the second conserved V-encoded cysteine to the conserved J-encoded phenylalanine. The earlier analysis of about 500 of the donors excluded sequences that lacked an unambiguous match to a single V gene segment. In an earlier analysis of 500 to 750 of the donors, V segments were called functional above 56.7% productive rearrangements and were called segregating when the between-donor standard deviation exceeded 5%. A statistical classification framework was developed to diagnose cytomegalovirus status using the catalog of TCR beta chain sequences. V and J gene assignment, in a later analysis, came from comparing TCR nucleotide sequences with IMGT/GENE-DB human TR gene sequences. Using the TCRdist pipeline, a later analysis assigned CDR3 sequences along with most-parsimonious VDJ recombination scenarios. A later analysis defined each TCR beta chain by its CDR3 amino acid sequence plus V-gene family, and excluded reads lacking a unique V-gene family. To address suspected cross-contamination and a sequencing artifact, a later analysis removed a few hundred highly shared, low-generation-probability nucleotide sequences. For each public chain, a later analysis derived a clonal expansion index from normalized ranks of inferred template counts within each repertoire. In a later analysis, generation probabilities were computed with a VDJ recombination model fitted to out-of-frame rearrangements, and the resulting probabilities were checked against IGoR. In a later analysis, TCR-TCR, TCR-HLA and TCR-CMV co-occurrence was scored with hypergeometric tests, and a repertoire-size bias correction was applied to TCR pairs. False discovery rates were estimated in a later analysis by permuting HLA or CMV assignments 20 times. In a later analysis, co-occurring TCRs were grouped with DBSCAN, and TCRdist sequence similarity was added when clustering was performed within HLA-allele-positive subsets. Repertoires with fewer than 30,000 or more than 120,000 public chains, plus five repertoires with anomalous nucleotide sharing, were excluded from co-occurrence clustering. TCRdb's version of the immuneACCESS table is confined to in-frame rearrangements and falls short of the full clone set. An unresolved V gene accounts for under half of the shortfall where checked; the remainder is of unknown origin. For V, J and clone size, that table is used; D and trimming come from the DNA. This sample's clone table shows some 62,000 clones. Clones ranked in the top ten supply under 7% of the sample.

These data originate in a study of cytomegalovirus exposure and HLA in healthy donors (TCRdb year 2017). As for the study more broadly: An earlier analysis of 587 of the donors reported 250 to 300 Gb of sequence data and around 110 million unique TCR beta sequences obtained from some 170 million T cells. About 300 gigabases of sequencing data and approximately 93 million unique TCR sequences were included in an early release covering several hundred HLA-typed donors. Of the 398 genotyped donors, roughly 80% fell in the genetic ancestry cluster associated with self-reported Caucasian donors. The aim of the study was to test whether cataloging public T cell receptors could identify signatures of past pathogen exposure. The study used immunosequencing to profile the T cell repertoires of approximately 650 subjects and linked those repertoires to cytomegalovirus serostatus. In addition to the first cohort of 650 to 800 subjects, a separate validation cohort of approximately 130 different subjects was used. The study combined high-throughput TCR immunosequencing, statistical association of individual TCRs with disease status, and machine learning to predict cytomegalovirus infection status. A later analysis re-examined previously published TCR beta repertoires from around 670 donors and added high-resolution HLA genotyping to investigate patterns of TCR occurrence. In the later analysis, no new phenotypic data were used to find candidate immune exposures; instead, reliance was placed on TCR beta sequences and their occurrence across donors. To decide whether each TCR beta V gene segment behaved as functional or pseudogenic, an earlier analysis of approximately 600 of the donors relied on high-throughput TCR beta sequencing. Donor age, sex, ethnicity and CMV serostatus were collected together with the repertoire data. A later genetic analysis took genome-wide SNP genotypes for about three fifths of the 666 donors and used that subset as a discovery cohort. All discovery cohort repertoires had been generated using a single sequencing platform. HLA typing covered class I and class II loci at four-digit resolution. Typing coverage varied by locus: roughly 620-630 donors for A, B, C, DRB1 and DQB1; 522 for DQA1; 600 to 610 for DPA1; approximately 470 for DPB1. Because of strong linkage in the cohort, five DR-DQ haplotypes were treated as single units for association and clustering. Among around 400 genotyped donors of the cohort, an average of approximately 220,000 unique TCR beta nucleotide sequences was sequenced per donor, of which 15% to 20% were non-productive. The paper's findings and limits, for the study overall: In a later analysis, TCR association rates were found to vary across HLA loci, with the most associated TCRs seen for DRB1 alleles and the fewest for HLA-C alleles. Correlated functional status among segregating V segments might be attributable to linkage disequilibrium, but an unknown experimental factor could not be ruled out. A later genetic analysis reported fewer N-insertions in productive TCRs among donors in an Asian-associated ancestry cluster than the roughly 620-donor mean. In a later analysis, HLA-associated TCR beta chains showed more clonal expansion and lower generation probabilities than non-associated chains that were equally common. The study listed 150 to 200 TCR beta chains as associated with cytomegalovirus. Across donors, most TCR sequences were observed very rarely, whereas some public TCRs were present in many individuals. A later genetic analysis associated a missense DCLRE1C variant with V-gene and J-gene trimming of TCR beta chains, and an independent cohort replicated the association. Most CMV-associated TCR beta chains appeared to be HLA-restricted in a later analysis, and the HLA associations seemed to be driven largely by CMV exposure. Because HLA typing was missing for some donors at each locus, association tests included only the typed subset. Presence/absence analyses assumed roughly uniform sequencing depth across donors, an assumption that may not hold. A further reported finding was that TCR beta sequences accurately predicted the HLA-A and HLA-B alleles for most subjects in the first cohort. The sequencing pipeline was judged likely to have produced a cluster of highly shared sequence variants as a technical artifact. At a false discovery rate of 0.05, a later analysis linked under 20,000 TCR beta sequences to specific HLA alleles. The only immune exposure information available for the cohort was CMV serostatus. Several of the top co-occurrence clusters appeared to be linked to parvovirus B19, influenza, CMV and Epstein-Barr virus, according to a later analysis. Strong co-occurrence of HLA alleles, especially DR and DQ, made assigning TCR associations to individual alleles difficult. The authors suggested that the approach could potentially be extended to other disease states and immunological phenotypes. Only TCR beta chains were sequenced in this cohort, and the absence of alpha or paired-chain data limited detectable features. Because counts were too low, seventeen rarely observed V segments, including chromosome 9 orphons, were left out of the earlier analysis of roughly 600 of the donors. In an earlier analysis of 587 of the donors, most TCR beta V segments were observed in productive rearrangements about 87% or about 30% of the time, broadly matching IMGT annotations. Three of the identified cytomegalovirus-associated TCR beta chains were confirmed in vitro to be specific for cytomegalovirus antigens. Some IMGT-functional V segments, including TRBV6-2 and TRBV6-3, could not be distinguished by the 87-base-pair reads and were therefore excluded. In both the original and validation cohorts, the classifier was reported to diagnose cytomegalovirus status with high specificity and sensitivity.

The origin of this receptor is a man in his thirties or forties in good health and CMV-seropositive. The receptor chain draws on TRBV18 and TRBJ2-7; TRBD2 is perhaps the D gene, given 6 matching bases. Sequenced input: PBMCs. In nucleotides, the sequence is TGTGCCAGCTCACCACCGCGGGACTTTTACGAGCAGTACTTC. Its product reads: CASSPPRDFYEQYF.